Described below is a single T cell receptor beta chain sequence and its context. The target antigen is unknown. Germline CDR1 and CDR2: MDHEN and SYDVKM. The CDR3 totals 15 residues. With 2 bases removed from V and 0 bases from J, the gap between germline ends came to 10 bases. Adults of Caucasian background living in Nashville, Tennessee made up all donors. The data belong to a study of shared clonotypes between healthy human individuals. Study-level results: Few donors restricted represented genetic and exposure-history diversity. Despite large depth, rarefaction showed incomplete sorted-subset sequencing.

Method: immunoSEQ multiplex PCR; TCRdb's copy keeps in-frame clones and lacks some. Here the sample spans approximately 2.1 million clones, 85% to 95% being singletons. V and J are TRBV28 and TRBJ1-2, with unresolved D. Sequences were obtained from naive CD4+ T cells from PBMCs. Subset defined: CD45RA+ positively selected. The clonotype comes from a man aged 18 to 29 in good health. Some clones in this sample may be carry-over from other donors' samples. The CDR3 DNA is TGTGCCAGCAGTTTAGCAGGAAAAACTAACTATGGCTACACCTTC. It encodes CASSLAGKTNYGYTF.